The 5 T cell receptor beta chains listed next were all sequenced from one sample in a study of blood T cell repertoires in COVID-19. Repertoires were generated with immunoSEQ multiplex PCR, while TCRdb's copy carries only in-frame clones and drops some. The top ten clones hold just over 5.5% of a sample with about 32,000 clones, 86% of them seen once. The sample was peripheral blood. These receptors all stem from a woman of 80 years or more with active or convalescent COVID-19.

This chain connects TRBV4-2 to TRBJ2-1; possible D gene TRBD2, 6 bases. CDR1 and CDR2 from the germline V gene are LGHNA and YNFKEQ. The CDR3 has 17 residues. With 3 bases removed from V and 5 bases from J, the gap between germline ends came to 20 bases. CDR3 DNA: TGTGCCAGCAGCCAGGTGGGGACTGGCGGGTCTAACAATGAGCAGTTCTTC. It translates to CASSQVGTGGSNNEQFF.

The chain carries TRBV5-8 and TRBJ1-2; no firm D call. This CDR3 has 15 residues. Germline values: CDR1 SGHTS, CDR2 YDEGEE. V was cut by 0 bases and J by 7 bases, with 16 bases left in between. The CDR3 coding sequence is TGTGCCAGCAGCTTGGAGCTCGGGTTTGCGGGTGGCTACACCTTC. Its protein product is CASSLELGFAGGYTF.

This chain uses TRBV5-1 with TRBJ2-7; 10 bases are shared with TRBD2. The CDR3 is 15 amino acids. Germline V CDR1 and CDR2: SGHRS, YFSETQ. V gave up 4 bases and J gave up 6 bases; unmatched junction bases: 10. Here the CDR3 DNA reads TGCGCCAGCAGCGAACGAGCGGGAGGGCCCTCCGAGCAGTACTTC. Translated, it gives CASSERAGGPSEQYF. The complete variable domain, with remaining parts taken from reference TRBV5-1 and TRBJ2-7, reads KAGVTQTPRYLIKTRGQQVTLSCSPISGHRSVSWYQQTPGQGLQFLFEYFSETQRNKGNFPGRFSGRQFSNSRSEMNVSTLELGDSALYLCASSERAGGPSEQYFGPGTRLTVT.

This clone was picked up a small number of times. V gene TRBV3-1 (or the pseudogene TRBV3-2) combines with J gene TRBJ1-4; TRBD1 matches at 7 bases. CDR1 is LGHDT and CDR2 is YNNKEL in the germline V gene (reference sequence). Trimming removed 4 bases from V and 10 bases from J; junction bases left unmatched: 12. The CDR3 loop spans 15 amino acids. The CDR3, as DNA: TGTGCCAGCAGCCCACACAGGGGCACCCCGTCAAAACTGTTTTTT. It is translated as CASSPHRGTPSKLFF.

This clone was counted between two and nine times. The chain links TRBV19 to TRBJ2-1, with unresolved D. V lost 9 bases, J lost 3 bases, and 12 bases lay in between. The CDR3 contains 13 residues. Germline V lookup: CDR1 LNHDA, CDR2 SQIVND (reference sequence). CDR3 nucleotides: TGTGCCAGCCGTCCTACCCTCTACAATGAGCAGTTCTTC. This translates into CASRPTLYNEQFF.